The 10 T cell receptor beta chains below come from one sample, sequenced in a study of blood T cells in healthy people across ages. Next came a second PCR, run for about 7 to 12 cycles, which used a sample-barcoded 5' primer along with a J-beta primer mix. TCRdb redid the calling of the 5' RACE reads with MiXCR, one entry per CDR3 protein. The sample includes about 760,000 distinct CDR3 sequences, roughly 56% seen only once; the top ten take around 24%. The specimen sequenced was blood. These receptors all come from a man aged 40-49 years in good health.

The chain recombines TRBV11-2 with TRBJ2-1; the D is unclear. The CDR3 consists of 13 residues. Per the germline V gene, CDR1 is SGHAT and CDR2 is FQNNGV. Deletions cut 1 base from V and 10 bases from J, with 11 bases between. The CDR3 DNA follows: TGTGCCAGCAGCTTAGCTAGTGTAAGGGAGCAGTTCTTC. The encoded protein is CASSLASVREQFF.

In this sample, this clonotype turned up a few times. The chain couples TRBV29-1 to TRBJ2-3; 8 bases fit TRBD1. Germline assignment: CDR1 SQVTM and CDR2 ANQGSEA. V dropped 1 base and J dropped 0; count of bases not matched to a gene: 12. The CDR3 loop spans 18 amino acids. CDR3: CSVEGLGQAVLSTDTQYF. The CDR3 bases are TGCAGCGTTGAAGGATTGGGACAGGCCGTTCTGAGCACAGATACGCAGTATTTT.

About this clonotype itself: One end of the junction is discordant with germline, which a read error may explain. The chain uses TRBV7-9 and TRBJ2-7; a possible D gene is TRBD2 (6 bases). CDR1 SEHNR and CDR2 FQNEAQ come from the germline V gene (reference sequence). The CDR3 contains 13 residues. CDR3 in amino acids: CASSWGDSYERYF. Written as DNA, the CDR3 is TGTGCCAGCAGCTGGGGGGACTCCTACGAGCGGTACTTC.

This clonotype was counted only a few times. The J gene is TRBJ2-6, the V gene TRBV6-2 or TRBV6-3, with D possibly matching TRBD2 (5 bases). This CDR3 has 14 amino acids. Trimming pared 7 bases from V and 0 bases from J, leaving 7 bases between. Per germline, CDR1 MNHEY and CDR2 SVGEGT. The CDR3 DNA is TGTGCCAGCAACCGGGACTCTGGGGCCAACGTCCTGACTTTC. Amino acid sequence: CASNRDSGANVLTF.

V usage is TRBV20-1 and J usage is TRBJ1-5; the match to TRBD1 covers 7 bases. CDR3 length equals 17 residues. Trimming removed 1 base from V and 2 bases from J; junction bases left unmatched: 11. CDR1 DFQATT and CDR2 SNEGSKA come from the germline V gene (reference sequence). The CDR3 spells CSARVAGTEVGNQPQHF. The CDR3 region has the DNA TGCAGTGCTAGAGTAGCCGGGACAGAAGTTGGCAATCAGCCCCAGCATTTT.

The J gene is TRBJ2-7, the V gene TRBV12-3 or TRBV12-4; 8 bases agree with TRBD1. V lost 3 bases and J lost 6; bases outside the gene matches: 31. This CDR3 spans 22 amino acids. CDR3 sequence: CASSFDPYPLPLFQGAFSEQYF. The CDR3 bases are TGTGCCAGCAGTTTTGACCCTTATCCACTACCGCTTTTTCAGGGGGCTTTTAGCGAGCAGTACTTC.

The rearrangement joins TRBV10-3 to TRBJ2-5; 12 bases line up with TRBD2. Unmatched junction bases numbered 15, after V lost 11 bases and J lost 5 bases. Germline CDR1 is ENHRY and CDR2 is SYGVKD. CDR3 length equals 16 residues. This CDR3 is CAAKPGLAGTQETQYF. CDR3 sequence (DNA): TGTGCCGCCAAACCGGGACTAGCGGGTACCCAGGAGACCCAGTACTTC.

CDR3 residues: CASNRGQNGYTF. In DNA, the CDR3 is TGTGCCAGCAACCGGGGGCAAAATGGCTACACCTTC. This sequence joins TRBV7-9 and TRBJ1-2, with D tentatively TRBD1 (6 bases). The ends were cut back, 7 bases at V and 6 bases at J, with 12 bases in the middle. Germline V gene data show CDR1 as SEHNR and CDR2 as FQNEAQ (reference sequence). This CDR3 is built from 12 residues.

The table lists this clonotype with a few counts. V is TRBV20-1 and J is TRBJ1-2, with TRBD1 as a possible D gene (6 bases). The CDR3 is 13 residues long. CDR1 and CDR2 from the germline V gene are DFQATT and SNEGSKA (reference sequence). Trimming removed 5 bases at V and 3 bases at J, with 13 bases between. CDR3 in DNA: TGCAGTGCTTATACAGGGAAGGACTATGGCTACACCTTC. Protein: CSAYTGKDYGYTF.

The rearrangement links TRBV5-5 to TRBJ2-7; possibly TRBD1 for D (6 bases). Trimming cost V 3 bases and J 0 bases, with 25 bases left between them. The CDR3 has 19 residues. Germline values: CDR1 SGHKS, CDR2 YYEKEE (reference sequence). The CDR3 DNA is TGTGCCAGCAGCTATCCGGACAGAGTAATTGTAAGGGCCTCCTACGAGCAGTACTTC. Translation gives CASSYPDRVIVRASYEQYF.